This TCR beta chain is from a study of blood T cell repertoires in COVID-19. Turning to the study itself: Symptom resolution, clearance, or two negative PCRs marked the recovered donors of Cohort 3. Some COVID-19 samples were acute and others convalescent; all came from the United States, Italy and Spain.

Produced via immunoSEQ multiplex PCR; TCRdb's table is partial and in-frame only. The top ten clones hold roughly 2% of a sample with 250,000 to 350,000 clones, approximately 90% of them seen once. Sequenced: PBMCs or T cells enriched from blood (not recorded which). This receptor was identified in a woman aged 55-69 years in a cohort exposed to, infected with or recovered from COVID-19 (not recorded which).

As DNA, the CDR3 is TGTGCCAGCAGTGGGGGACAGGGTCACGAGCAGTACTTC. Protein sequence: CASSGGQGHEQYF. The chain links TRBV2 to TRBJ2-7, with TRBD1 identical over 9 bases. Germline V gives CDR1 SNHLY, CDR2 FYNNEI. V shed 4 bases and J 5 bases; nucleotides not matched to a gene: 3. The length of the CDR3 is 13 residues.